This T cell receptor (beta chain) emerged from a study of post-analysis software for immune sequencing data. As for the study in general: The disease courses covered relapsing-remitting, secondary progressive and progressive-relapsing multiple sclerosis. Study findings and constraints: The F measure placed samples prepared in the same batch into strongly shared clusters. Significantly lower normalized Chao1 diversity was seen in multiple sclerosis patients than in controls. Compared with controls, patients had more of 4 or 5 TRBV segments, including TRBV5-6, TRBV5-1 and TRBV20-1.

As for this clonotype: Antigen specificity is unknown. Germline is not matched at one junction end, which may reflect a read error.

The CDR3 contains 13 residues. Germline V gene data show CDR1 as DFQATT and CDR2 as SNEGSKA (reference sequence). Unique molecular identifiers were carried by the TCR beta cDNA libraries. Starting from roughly 1.1 to 9.2 million T cells, the study yielded about 500,000 cDNA molecules. In TCRdb, the PCR reads were re-called with MiXCR into one record per CDR3 protein. Of about 770,000 distinct CDR3 sequences listed, under 60% are singletons. The TCR comes from a girl aged 5-17 years with multiple sclerosis. The sample taken for sequencing was blood. The chain has TRBV20-1 and TRBJ1-5; no reliable D call. The CDR3 DNA is TGCAGTGCTAGAGGGACGGAGAATCCGCCCCAGCATTTT. This sequence encodes CSARGTENPPQHF.